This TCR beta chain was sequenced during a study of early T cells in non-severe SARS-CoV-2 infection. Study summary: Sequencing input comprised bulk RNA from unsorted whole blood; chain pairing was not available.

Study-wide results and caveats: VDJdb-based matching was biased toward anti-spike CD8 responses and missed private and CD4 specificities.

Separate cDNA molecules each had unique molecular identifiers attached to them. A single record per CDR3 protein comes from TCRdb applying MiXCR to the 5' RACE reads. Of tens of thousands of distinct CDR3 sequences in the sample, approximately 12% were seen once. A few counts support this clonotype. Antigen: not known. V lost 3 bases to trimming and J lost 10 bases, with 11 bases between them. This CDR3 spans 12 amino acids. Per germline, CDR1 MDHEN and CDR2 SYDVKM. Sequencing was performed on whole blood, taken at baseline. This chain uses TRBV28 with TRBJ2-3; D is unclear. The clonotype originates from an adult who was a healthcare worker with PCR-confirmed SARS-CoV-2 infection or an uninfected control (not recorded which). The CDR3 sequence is CASSLVRWAQYF. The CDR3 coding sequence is TGTGCCAGCAGTTTGGTCCGCTGGGCGCAGTATTTT.